The T cell receptor beta chain under discussion was sequenced for a study of T cell responses to AZD1222 COVID-19 vaccine. Points from the study as a whole: The donor cohort was predominantly white British with a female majority, and clonal diversity may have been underestimated. Close to half of all spike-specific TCRs reportedly target regions of the variants that are unmutated.

The CDR3 spans 12 residues. Deletions cut 6 bases from V and 3 bases from J, with 8 bases between. Germline lookup yields CDR1 MNHNY and CDR2 SVGAGI (reference sequence). In the case of this clone: Its antigen is as yet unknown.

Sequenced by immunoSEQ multiplex PCR; TCRdb stores in-frame clones only, minus some. The data show roughly 200,000 clones, with around 93% seen just once and 0.95% to 1.3% held by the top ten. Material: peripheral blood, obtained 28 days after the second dose of the MenACWY control vaccine. The receptor comes from an adult who received the MenACWY meningococcal vaccine as a control. The rearrangement uses TRBV6-6 and TRBJ1-1; D not resolved. The CDR3 sequence: CASSNHYTEAFF. CDR3 nucleotide sequence: TGTGCCAGCAGCAACCACTACACTGAAGCTTTCTTT.